These 11 T cell receptor beta chains originate from one sample sequenced in a study of T cell clones after liver transplantation. The protocol was immunoSEQ multiplex PCR, while the TCRdb copy is restricted to in-frame clones and leaves out a portion. The sample shows some 110,000 clones, around nine tenths of them seen only once. The starting material was CD4+ T cells from blood, obtained 12 months after liver transplant. The receptors shown here come from a human patient who received a liver transplant. Some T cells may originate from the graft donor.

The rearrangement links TRBV30 to TRBJ1-3, with D perhaps TRBD1 (6 bases). The germline V and J ends were trimmed by 3 bases and 0 bases, with 9 bases remaining between them. The CDR3 spans 14 residues. Germline loops: CDR1 GTSNPN, CDR2 SVGIG (reference sequence). CDR3 protein: CAWSVRGSGNTIYF. The CDR3 DNA follows: TGTGCCTGGAGCGTCAGGGGCTCTGGAAACACCATATATTTT.

This chain uses TRBV5-1 with TRBJ2-3; possible D gene TRBD1, 5 bases. This CDR3 has 13 residues. In germline, CDR1 is SGHRS, CDR2 YFSETQ. Between the trimmed V and J ends, which lost 4 bases and 2 bases, there was a span of 8 bases. The CDR3: CASSRQNTDTQYF. As DNA, the CDR3 is TGCGCCAGCAGCCGACAGAACACAGATACGCAGTATTTT.

The chain joins TRBV15 to TRBJ1-2; D unclear. The germline V and J ends were trimmed by 0 bases and 2 bases, with 4 bases remaining between them. This CDR3 comprises 13 residues. In germline, CDR1 is LNHNV, CDR2 YYDKDF (reference sequence). In nucleotides, the CDR3 is TGTGCCACCAGCAGAGACAGGAACTATGGCTACACCTTC. This encodes CATSRDRNYGYTF.

This chain joins TRBV7-2 and TRBJ2-7, with D hard to call. CDR1 and CDR2 from the germline V gene are SGHTA and FQGNSA. V was clipped by 0 bases and J by 2 bases, with 8 bases between them. This CDR3 contains 14 residues. The CDR3 spells CASSLALPPYEQYF. The CDR3 DNA is TGTGCCAGCAGCTTAGCCCTTCCACCCTACGAGCAGTACTTC.

The V call is TRBV5-1, the J call TRBJ1-3, with TRBD1 matching 7 bases. The germline gives CDR1 SGHRS, CDR2 YFSETQ. The CDR3 length is 14 residues. V shed 4 bases and J 2 bases; nucleotides not matched to a gene: 3. CDR3 amino acids: CASSAGTAGNTIYF. The CDR3 DNA sequence: TGCGCCAGCAGCGCCGGGACAGCTGGAAACACCATATATTTT.

V and J are TRBV7-2 and TRBJ1-2; D gene ambiguous. V was cut by 5 bases and J by 7 bases, with 14 bases left in between. The CDR3 has 13 amino acids. The V gene's germline CDR1 is SGHTA and CDR2 FQGNSA. CDR3 residues: CASSPQTVGGYTF. CDR3 DNA: TGTGCCAGCAGCCCTCAGACTGTGGGTGGCTACACCTTC. The full variable domain, with the rest looked up from reference TRBV7-2 and TRBJ1-2, is GAGVSQSPSNKVTEKGKDVELRCDPISGHTALYWYRQSLGQGLEFLIYFQGNSAPDKSGLPSDRFSAERTGGSVSTLTIQRTQQEDSAVYLCASSPQTVGGYTFGSGTRLTVV.

V usage is TRBV9 and J usage is TRBJ2-5; 7 bases match TRBD1. The CDR3 has 15 amino acids. Trimming at V came to 6 bases and at J to 5 bases, leaving 13 bases not matched to a gene. Germline-derived CDR1 and CDR2 are SGDLS and YYNGEE. The CDR3 spells CASNIIGTAKETQYF. The CDR3 nucleotides are TGTGCCAGCAACATTATAGGGACAGCCAAGGAGACCCAGTACTTC.

This rearrangement joins TRBV10-2 to TRBJ1-5, with 7 nucleotides matching TRBD1. The V segment lost 3 bases and the J segment 4 bases; nucleotides outside the gene matches: 6. Germline CDR1 reads WSHSY; CDR2 reads SAAADI. The CDR3 totals 15 residues. The CDR3 sequence: CASSELQGPNQPQHF. The CDR3, as DNA: TGCGCCAGCAGTGAATTACAGGGGCCTAATCAGCCCCAGCATTTT.

The CDR3 region is CASSLGSTGLAGVETQYF. The CDR3 nucleotides are TGCGCCAGCAGCTTGGGCTCGACTGGACTAGCGGGAGTAGAGACCCAGTACTTC. This rearrangement joins TRBV5-1 to TRBJ2-5; 13 nucleotides align to TRBD2. The trim removed 0 bases at V and 4 bases at J, leaving 9 bases unmatched. There are 18 residues in the CDR3. Germline assignment: CDR1 SGHRS and CDR2 YFSETQ.

V usage is TRBV5-1 and J usage is TRBJ2-2, with 10 nucleotides matching TRBD2. Unmatched junction bases numbered 9, after V lost 0 bases and J lost 7 bases. The CDR3 sequence is 17 residues long. CDR1 and CDR2 from the germline V gene are SGHRS and YFSETQ. In DNA, the CDR3 is TGCGCCAGCAGCTTGGGCCTAGCGGGAGTTAGGGACGGGGAGCTGTTTTTT. Amino acid sequence: CASSLGLAGVRDGELFF.

The V and J genes are TRBV11-3 and TRBJ2-7; D uncertain. This CDR3 has 13 amino acids. Germline CDR1 SGHNT, CDR2 YENEEA. Trimming pared 3 bases from V and 5 bases from J, leaving 11 bases between. CDR3: CASSLEGYHEQYF. CDR3 nucleotides: TGTGCCAGCAGCTTGGAAGGGTACCACGAGCAGTACTTC.